This record concerns one T cell receptor beta chain sequence. CDR3 length: 15 residues. After removal of 2 bases from V and 0 bases from J, the junction contained 2 bases not matched to a gene. The germline V gene encodes CDR1 SGHRS and CDR2 YFSETQ. The data were obtained in a study of shared clonotypes between healthy human individuals. Libraries were prepared by immunoSEQ multiplex PCR; TCRdb keeps only in-frame clonotypes and omits some of them. Among roughly 380,000 clones listed, 95% to 97% were seen once. The origin of this receptor is a young man in good health. The sample was memory CD8+ T cells sorted from blood. Stated subset: CD45RO+ cells pooled with CCR7-negative TemRA cells. The chain joins TRBV5-1 to TRBJ1-3, with TRBD1 identical over 7 bases. The CDR3 protein is CASSFWDSSGNTIYF. The CDR3 nucleotides read TGCGCCAGCAGCTTCTGGGACAGCTCTGGAAACACCATATATTTT.